Listed below are T cell receptor beta chains from one sample, sequenced in a study of blood T cell repertoires in COVID-19. The repertoire was sequenced with immunoSEQ multiplex PCR; TCRdb's copy has only in-frame clones and lacks some. The sample consists of about 220,000 clones, around 82% of them appearing once. The source material was PBMCs or T cells enriched from blood (not recorded which). All receptors come from a woman aged 45-65 years who had been exposed to COVID-19. Both conserved end residues are part of each CDR3. D genes are given only for firm matches. The size entry is marked missing in some rows and otherwise reads once, few, many or a size class.

J	V	size	D	DNA	CDR3
TRBJ2-3	TRBV6-5	-	-	TGTGCCAGCGGCGGGAAGGGCAGGTCAGATACGCAGTATTTT	CASGGKGRSDTQYF
TRBJ1-5	TRBV15	-	-	TGTGCCACCAGCCTCCGGACAGCTAATCAGCCCCAGCATTTT	CATSLRTANQPQHF
TRBJ1-1	TRBV13	-	-	TGTGCCAGCAGCTTAAAATCAGGGGTGTTAGGCACTGAAGCTTTCTTT	CASSLKSGVLGTEAFF
TRBJ2-3	TRBV7-3	few	-	TGTGCCAGCAGCTTACGAGGGGGAGGCACAGATACGCAGTATTTT	CASSLRGGGTDTQYF
TRBJ1-4	TRBV6-1	few	TRBD1	TGTGCCAGCAGTGAAGGTGGGACAGGGTATGAAAAACTGTTTTTT	CASSEGGTGYEKLFF
TRBJ1-3	TRBV3-1/TRBV3-2	once	-	TGTGCCAGCAGCCGAAAGGGAGGGTCTGGAAACACCATATATTTT	CASSRKGGSGNTIYF
TRBJ2-2	TRBV2	-	-	TGTGCCAGCAGCAGTGACAGGATCAACACCGGGGAGCTGTTTTTT	CASSSDRINTGELFF
TRBJ1-2	TRBV21-1	-	-	TGTGCCAGCAGCAAAGGACAGTTGGGCTATGGCTACACCTTC	CASSKGQLGYGYTF
TRBJ1-3	TRBV10-3	-	-	TGTGCCATCAGTGATTTCGGCACCATATATTTT	CAISDFGTIYF
TRBJ2-7	TRBV28	-	-	TGTGCCACTTCCGGGTCCCTCTACGAGCAGTACTTC	CATSGSLYEQYF
TRBJ2-5	TRBV6-6	-	TRBD2	TGTGCCAGCAGTCCGAGAGTTGGCGGGGGGGCCGAGAGAGAGACCCAGTACTTC	CASSPRVGGGAERETQYF
TRBJ2-5	TRBV11-2	-	TRBD2	TGTGCCAGCAGCCCGAGCGGGGGATGGGGGGAGACCCAGTACTTC	CASSPSGGWGETQYF
TRBJ1-2	TRBV6-1	once	-	TGTGCCAGCAGTGCGCGCAGGGGCTATGGCTACACCTTC	CASSARRGYGYTF
TRBJ2-7	TRBV5-1	-	-	TGCGCCAGCAGCTCCGGAGGGGCACTCGAGCAGTACTTC	CASSSGGALEQYF
TRBJ1-6	TRBV4-2	-	-	TGTGCCAGCAGCCAAGAGATTCCAGAAGCACTAAATTCACCCCTCCACTTT	CASSQEIPEALNSPLHF
TRBJ2-1	TRBV9	-	-	TGTGCCAGCAGCGTAGTGGGAGCGGGCCCCTACAATGAGCAGTTCTTC	CASSVVGAGPYNEQFF
TRBJ1-5	TRBV5-8	-	-	TGTGCCAGTATACCTATGGACGGGGGGGATCAGCCCCAGCATTTT	CASIPMDGGDQPQHF
TRBJ2-5	TRBV6-5	-	-	TGTGCCAGCAGTTACGAGTCCCTTTCAGAGACCCAGTACTTC	CASSYESLSETQYF
TRBJ1-2	TRBV12-3/TRBV12-4	-	-	TGTGCCAGCAGTCTCGGCGGGGACTATGGCTACACCTTC	CASSLGGDYGYTF
TRBJ2-7	TRBV12-3/TRBV12-4	-	-	TGTGCCAGCAGTTATATCGGAGACGAGCAGTACTTC	CASSYIGDEQYF
TRBJ1-1	TRBV29-1	-	-	TGCAGCCCACCGAGGCAGGGTGACACTGAAGCTTTCTTT	CSPPRQGDTEAFF
TRBJ1-4	TRBV6-2/TRBV6-3	once	-	TGTGCCAGCAGCCTCAGCGGGGCGGCTGCTAATGAAAAACTGTTTTTT	CASSLSGAAANEKLFF
TRBJ1-2	TRBV5-4	-	TRBD1	TGTGCCAGCAGTCCGCGGGACAGTAACTATGGCTACACCTTC	CASSPRDSNYGYTF
TRBJ1-4	TRBV28	-	-	TGTGCCAGCAGTTTTGCCGTCAGTATGGGCCGGGGGGAAAAACTGTTTTTT	CASSFAVSMGRGEKLFF
TRBJ1-1	TRBV3-1/TRBV3-2	-	-	TGTGCCAGCACCTCCACCACCGCCAGGGACACTGAAGCTTTCTTT	CASTSTTARDTEAFF
TRBJ1-6	TRBV19	-	-	TGTGCCAGTAGTATGATCGGGGGATTGGATTCACCCCTCCACTTT	CASSMIGGLDSPLHF
TRBJ1-3	TRBV11-2	-	-	TGTGCCAGCAGCTTAGATTCCCTGACAGAGACTGGAAACACCATATATTTT	CASSLDSLTETGNTIYF
TRBJ1-6	TRBV27	-	-	TGTGCCAGCGGGCCGAGGACTTTGAGCTCCTATAATTCACCCCTCCACTTT	CASGPRTLSSYNSPLHF
TRBJ1-2	TRBV19	-	-	TGTGCCAGTAGTTATCTCTCAGATGGCTACACCTTC	CASSYLSDGYTF
TRBJ2-2	TRBV3-1/TRBV3-2	-	-	TGTGCCAGCAGCCAACCGACGTTGGGACTTTACACCGGGGAGCTGTTTTTT	CASSQPTLGLYTGELFF
TRBJ2-7	TRBV6-5	-	-	TGTGCCAGCAGTCCGACAGGTTGGGGCGCCTACGAGCAGTACTTC	CASSPTGWGAYEQYF
TRBJ1-1	TRBV3-1/TRBV3-2	-	-	TGTGCCAGCAGCCCCCGAGCGGGGGACACTGAAGCTTTCTTT	CASSPRAGDTEAFF
TRBJ1-5	TRBV10-3	few	TRBD1	TGTGCCATCAGTGAGTCGCAGGGGGCACAGCCCCAGCATTTT	CAISESQGAQPQHF
TRBJ1-2	TRBV2	-	-	TGTGCCAGCAGTGAATCCCCCGGAGCCTATGGCTACACCTTC	CASSESPGAYGYTF
TRBJ1-2	TRBV19	-	TRBD1	TGTGCCAGTAGTATCTCTTGGGACAGGGCTGGCTACACCTTC	CASSISWDRAGYTF
TRBJ1-4	TRBV2	-	-	TGTGCCAGCAGAGACAGGTCGGCCAATGAAAAACTGTTTTTT	CASRDRSANEKLFF
TRBJ2-3	TRBV3-1/TRBV3-2	once	-	TGTGCCAGCAGCCAAGGTTGGGACAATACGCAGTATTTT	CASSQGWDNTQYF
TRBJ1-3	TRBV5-1	-	-	TGCGCCAGCAGCTTGCGGGGCTCTGGAAACACCATATATTTT	CASSLRGSGNTIYF
TRBJ1-2	TRBV12-3/TRBV12-4	-	TRBD1	TGTGCCAGCAGTCCATCGACAGGGGGAGGCTACACCTTC	CASSPSTGGGYTF
TRBJ1-2	TRBV27	-	TRBD1	TGTGCCAGCACCACGACAGGGGTTGATGGCTACACCTTC	CASTTTGVDGYTF
TRBJ1-2	TRBV5-1	-	TRBD1	TGCGCCAGCAGACCCGGGACAGGCATTGGCTACACCTTC	CASRPGTGIGYTF
TRBJ1-1	TRBV12-3/TRBV12-4	few	-	TGTGCCAGCAGTTTTTCGGGGGGGGCTGAAGCTTTCTTT	CASSFSGGAEAFF
TRBJ1-4	TRBV7-8	-	-	TGTGCCAGCAGCTTAGAACTAGCGGGTAATGAAAAACTGTTTTTT	CASSLELAGNEKLFF
TRBJ2-5	TRBV2	-	TRBD2	TGTGCCAGCGGCGGGGGGCGGGAGACCCAGTACTTC	CASGGGRETQYF
TRBJ1-1	TRBV12-3/TRBV12-4	-	TRBD1	TGTGCCAGCAGCGACAGGGGGCTAACTGAAGCTTTCTTT	CASSDRGLTEAFF
TRBJ2-5	TRBV9	-	-	TGTGCCAGCAGCGTAGCCGGGACAATGGGGGAGACCCAGTACTTC	CASSVAGTMGETQYF
TRBJ1-2	TRBV4-2	-	-	TGTGCCAGCAGCCGCGGAGACAACTATGGCTACACCTTC	CASSRGDNYGYTF
TRBJ2-1	TRBV27	-	TRBD1	TGTGCCAGCAGTCCGGACAGGGGTTACAATGAGCAGTTCTTC	CASSPDRGYNEQFF
TRBJ2-6	TRBV11-2	-	-	TGTGCCAGCAGCTTAGGGGCAGGTTCTTCTGGGGCCAACGTCCTGACTTTC	CASSLGAGSSGANVLTF
TRBJ1-1	TRBV30	once	TRBD1	TGTGCCTGGAGTAAGGGGGCCCGGACTGAAGCTTTCTTT	CAWSKGARTEAFF
TRBJ1-1	TRBV30	-	-	TGTGCCTGGATTCCACAGGGAGGGGACACTGAAGCTTTCTTT	CAWIPQGGDTEAFF
TRBJ1-2	TRBV5-6	once	-	TGTGCCAGCAGCCCCCCAGGTGTTGGCTATGGCTACACCTTC	CASSPPGVGYGYTF
TRBJ1-1	TRBV25-1	-	-	TGTGCCAGCAGTGACATGGGGGCGAACACTGAAGCTTTCTTT	CASSDMGANTEAFF
TRBJ1-4	TRBV15	once	TRBD1	TGTGCCACCAGCAGTGTGTTCAGTCAGGGGGCCAGGATTAATGAAAAACTGTTTTTT	CATSSVFSQGARINEKLFF
TRBJ1-2	TRBV7-9	few	-	TGTGCCAGCAGCCCCCTAGGGATGGGCGGGGGCTACACCTTC	CASSPLGMGGGYTF
TRBJ1-1	TRBV7-9	-	-	TGTGCCAGCAGCTTAGAGAGGTTCCCTGAAGCTTTCTTT	CASSLERFPEAFF
TRBJ2-1	TRBV9	-	-	TGTGCCAGCAGCGTATTCCTGAATAGCAACAATGAGCAGTTCTTC	CASSVFLNSNNEQFF